The sequence of this T cell receptor beta chain was determined in a study of beta chain features in type 1 diabetes. Whole-study context: Similarity in age, gender and cell yields was seen between patients and healthy donors.

Study-wide findings and caveats: People with Type 1 diabetes carried modestly yet significantly shorter TCRB CDR3s in all four CD4+ subsets.

cDNA synthesis used the whole RNA isolate, giving expressed TCRB sequences. Sequenced by immunoSEQ multiplex PCR; TCRdb stores in-frame clones only, minus some. Of some 700,000 clones in the sample, around an eighth were seen once. Naive, central memory, regulatory and stem cell-like memory cells within the CD4+ compartment were sorted using CD45RO/CCR7/CD25/CD127/CD95/CD27. For this clone: Its specificity is not known.

Germline values: CDR1 MNHNS, CDR2 SASEGT. Deletions cut 9 bases from V and 1 base from J, with 9 bases between. This CDR3 spans 12 amino acids. The genes are TRBV6-1 and TRBJ2-5; possibly TRBD1 for D (6 bases). The sample consisted of naive CD4+ T cells from blood. The TCR comes from a man younger than 30 with type 1 diabetes. Here the CDR3 reads CASAGVQETQYF. CDR3 DNA sequence: TGTGCCAGTGCAGGGGTCCAAGAGACCCAGTACTTC.